The clone carrying this T cell receptor beta chain occurred a few times. The antigen is unknown. The sample belongs to a study of blood T cells in healthy people across ages. Study-wide findings and caveats: Per-million-T-cell TCR beta diversity fell roughly linearly with age. With naive T cell percentage, TCR beta diversity showed a strong correlation.

Next came a second PCR, run for roughly 6 to 11 cycles, which used a sample-barcoded 5' primer along with a J-beta primer mix. Every sample gave at least 3 million paired-end reads containing CDR3. TCRdb passed the 5' RACE reads through MiXCR, listing each CDR3 protein once. The sample carries 1.4 million or so distinct CDR3 sequences, roughly two fifths recorded once. The CDR3 runs 14 residues. Germline CDR1 and CDR2: SEHNR and FQNEAQ (reference sequence). Deletions cut 1 base from V and 4 bases from J, with 9 bases between. The chain joins TRBV7-9 to TRBJ2-3; unclear D gene. This receptor was identified in a young woman in good health. Sequenced: blood. The CDR3 nucleotides are TGTGCCAGCAGCTTAGTTCGTTTTCCAGATACGCAGTATTTT. Its translation: CASSLVRFPDTQYF.